This TCR beta chain came from a study of radiotherapy plus CTLA-4 blockade in lung cancer. Study context: There were objective responses in 15% to 20% of patients, and more than 30% had disease control. Notes on the study in general: Blood TCR clones of tumor origin expanded after radiotherapy plus ipilimumab.

Notes on this clone: The antigen remains unidentified.

Produced via immunoSEQ multiplex PCR; TCRdb's table is partial and in-frame only. Of about 40,000 clones listed, 79% were seen once; the top ten hold 20% to 25%. Those patients who had chemo-refractory metastatic non-small-cell lung cancer were given focal radiation along with CTLA-4 blockade through ipilimumab. Germline V gene lookup returns CDR1 MRHNA and CDR2 SNTAGT. CDR3 length equals 15 residues. V lost 2 bases and J lost 6, with 14 bases in between. The sample was peripheral blood, taken from a patient treated with radiotherapy plus ipilimumab. The sequence derives from a human donor with non-small cell lung cancer that progressed on radiotherapy plus ipilimumab. This chain joins TRBV6-4 and TRBJ2-1; maybe TRBD1 (6 bases). This CDR3 reads CASSDPQLGGNEQFF. DNA of the CDR3: TGTGCCAGCAGTGACCCCCAACTAGGGGGCAATGAGCAGTTCTTC.